This T cell receptor (beta chain) comes out of a study of glioma-infiltrating T cells after dendritic cell vaccination. Study outcomes and limitations: Complete blood and tumor specimen sets were limited to few patients. TCR clonality showed no direct relationship with survival.

Amplification used 60 V beta primers and 13 J beta primers. Clones were sequenced by immunoSEQ multiplex PCR, and TCRdb holds only the in-frame ones, with some missing. The sample consists of fewer than 25,000 clones, 60% to 85% of them appearing once. Comments on this clone: Its specificity is unknown.

Isocitrate dehydrogenase mutation was absent in all glioblastoma patients. The length of the CDR3 is 18 residues. V shed 6 bases and J 0 bases; nucleotides not matched to a gene: 12. Per the germline V gene, CDR1 is ENHRY and CDR2 is SYGVKD. This clonotype originated in a human donor with glioblastoma. V and J are TRBV10-3 and TRBJ2-1, with 9 bases matching TRBD2. The source material was blood, sampled before dendritic cell vaccination. This chain's CDR3 is CAISELAGSASSYNEQFF. The CDR3 nucleotides read TGTGCCATCAGCGAGCTAGCGGGATCCGCAAGCTCCTACAATGAGCAGTTCTTC.